This T cell receptor beta chain was captured by sequencing in a study of shared clonotypes between healthy human individuals. CDR3 length equals 15 residues. Per germline, CDR1 SGDLS and CDR2 YYNGEE. Losses at the gene ends were 3 bases for V and 7 bases for J; bases not matched to a gene: 9. Some clones are missing from TCRdb's copy, which holds only in-frame ones; the method was immunoSEQ multiplex PCR. The sample yields more than 2 million clones, 95% seen once. This clone was seen a single time. This sequence originates from a man between 18 and 35 years old in good health. Material: naive CD4+ T cells sorted from blood. The subset here: CD45RA+ positively selected. The chain carries TRBV9 and TRBJ2-1; 8 bases match TRBD1. The CDR3 DNA sequence: TGTGCCAGCAGCGCCACAGGGGGGACTTGGAATGAGCAGTTCTTC. It translates to CASSATGGTWNEQFF.